This TCR beta chain was observed in a study of cytomegalovirus exposure and HLA in healthy donors. The study ran its PCR with 60 Vbeta and 13 Jbeta primers. Assay: immunoSEQ multiplex PCR; the TCRdb copy retains only in-frame clones and omits some. Among 150,000 to 200,000 clones listed, roughly 88% were seen once. The CDR3 runs 17 residues. V lost 3 bases, J lost 3 bases, and 22 bases lay in between. The germline V gene encodes CDR1 SGHDT and CDR2 YYEEEE. The chain employs TRBV5-6 and TRBJ2-7; D may be TRBD2 (6 bases). What was sequenced was PBMCs. This sequence was found in a boy younger than 10 in good health and CMV-seronegative. In DNA, the CDR3 is TGTGCCAGCAGCTGCGGGTTGTTGAAAAGGGAGGTCTACGAGCAGTACTTC. Amino acids: CASSCGLLKREVYEQYF.